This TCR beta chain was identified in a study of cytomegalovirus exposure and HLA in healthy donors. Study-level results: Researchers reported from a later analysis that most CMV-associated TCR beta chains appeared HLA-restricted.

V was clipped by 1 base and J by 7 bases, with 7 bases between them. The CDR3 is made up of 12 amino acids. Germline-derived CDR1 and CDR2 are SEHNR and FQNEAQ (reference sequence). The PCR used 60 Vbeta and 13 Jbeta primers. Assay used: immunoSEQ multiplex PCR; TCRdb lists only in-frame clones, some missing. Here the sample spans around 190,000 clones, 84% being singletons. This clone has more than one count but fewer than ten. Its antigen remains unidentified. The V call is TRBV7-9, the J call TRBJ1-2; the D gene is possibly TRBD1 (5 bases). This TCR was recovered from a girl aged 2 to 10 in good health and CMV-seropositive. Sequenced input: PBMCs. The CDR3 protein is CASSLDQGGYTF. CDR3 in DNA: TGTGCCAGCAGCTTAGACCAGGGTGGCTACACCTTC. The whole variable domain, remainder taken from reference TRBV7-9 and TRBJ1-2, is DTGVSQNPRHKITKRGQNVTFRCDPISEHNRLYWYRQTLGQGPEFLTYFQNEAQLEKSRLLSDRFSAERPKGSFSTLEIQRTEQGDSAMYLCASSLDQGGYTFGSGTRLTVV.